Reported below is one TCR beta chain. As yet, its antigen is unknown. The data derive from a study of siplizumab effects on memory and regulatory T cells. General observations from the study: Proliferating clones, CD4+ or CD8+, lacked an assignable naive or memory phenotype in roughly 75-97% of cases. Memory cells seemed less diverse than naive T cells, which seemed major alloresponse contributors. Treg-derived clones made up an average of around 70% of mappable alloreactive CD4+ clones with siplizumab and over 25% in controls.

V lost 2 bases to trimming and J lost 3 bases, with 20 bases between them. This CDR3 has 17 residues. The V gene's germline CDR1 is LGHNA and CDR2 YNFKEQ. Assays captured 10^5 or so TCR templates per sample. The data were produced by immunoSEQ multiplex PCR, yet TCRdb's version contains in-frame clones alone and is incomplete. The sample yields about 100,000 clones, approximately 92% seen once. This receptor was identified in a human donor in good health. The genes are TRBV4-2 and TRBJ2-7; possibly TRBD1 or TRBD2 for D (7 bases each). Sequencing was done on a sample of CD4+ T cells sorted from blood. The CDR3, as DNA: TGTGCCAGCAGCCAAAGACAGGGTGGGACTAATTTCTACGAGCAGTACTTC. Its translation is CASSQRQGGTNFYEQYF.